The subject of this entry is one T cell receptor beta chain. Its antigen is still unknown. Clones were sequenced by immunoSEQ multiplex PCR, and TCRdb holds only the in-frame ones, with some missing. The sample holds about 100,000 clones, 90% to 95% seen once. The sample belongs to a study of siplizumab effects on memory and regulatory T cells. Study-level points and caveats: Proliferating siplizumab-culture Tregs lacked confirmation of suppressive function. Alloreactive clones mapping to unstimulated subsets formed only a minor fraction. Some alloreactive sequences were traceable to unstimulated CD4+ memory cells, and siplizumab significantly reduced them. Naive T cells were seemingly more diverse than memory cells, and major contributions to the alloresponse seemed to be made by them.

The CDR3 spans 14 residues. J was trimmed by 9 bases and V by 0 bases; bases with no gene match: 9. Germline V gives CDR1 SGHDT, CDR2 YYEEEE. The rearrangement joins TRBV5-6 to TRBJ2-7; TRBD1 matches at 7 bases. The sequencing input was Tregs sorted from blood. This receptor was identified in a human donor in good health. CDR3 residues: CASSLGRRSGGQYF. CDR3 nucleotides: TGTGCCAGCAGCTTGGGCAGGCGATCAGGGGGGCAGTACTTC.